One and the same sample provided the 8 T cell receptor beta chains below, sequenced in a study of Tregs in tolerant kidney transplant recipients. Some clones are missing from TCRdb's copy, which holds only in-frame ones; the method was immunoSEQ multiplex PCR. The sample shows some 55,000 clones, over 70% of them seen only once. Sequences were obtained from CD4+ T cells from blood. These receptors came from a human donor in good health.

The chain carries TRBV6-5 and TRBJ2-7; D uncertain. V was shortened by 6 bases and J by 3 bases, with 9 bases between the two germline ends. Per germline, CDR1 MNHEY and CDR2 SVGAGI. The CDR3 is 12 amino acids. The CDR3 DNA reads TGTGCCAGCAGCCAGCCCTACTACGAGCAGTACTTC. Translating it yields CASSQPYYEQYF.

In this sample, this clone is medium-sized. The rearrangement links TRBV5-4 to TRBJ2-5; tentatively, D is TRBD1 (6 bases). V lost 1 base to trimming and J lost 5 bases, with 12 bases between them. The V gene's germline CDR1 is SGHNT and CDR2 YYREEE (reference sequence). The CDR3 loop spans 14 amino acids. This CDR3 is CASSLYNREETQYF. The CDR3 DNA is TGTGCCAGCAGCTTGTACAACAGGGAGGAGACCCAGTACTTC.

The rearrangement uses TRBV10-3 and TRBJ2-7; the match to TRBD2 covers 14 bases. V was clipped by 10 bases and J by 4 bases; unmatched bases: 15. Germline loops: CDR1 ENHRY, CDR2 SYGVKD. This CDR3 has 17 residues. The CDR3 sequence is CATRDRVGTSGGYEQYF. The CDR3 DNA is TGTGCCACCCGTGACAGGGTCGGGACTAGCGGGGGATACGAGCAGTACTTC.

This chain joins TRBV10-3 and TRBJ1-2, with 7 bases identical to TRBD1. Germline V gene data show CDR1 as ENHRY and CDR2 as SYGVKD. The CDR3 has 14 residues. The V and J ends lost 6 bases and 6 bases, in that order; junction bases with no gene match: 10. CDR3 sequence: CAIRPTDRADGYTF. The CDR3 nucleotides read TGTGCCATCAGACCCACAGACAGGGCTGATGGCTACACCTTC.

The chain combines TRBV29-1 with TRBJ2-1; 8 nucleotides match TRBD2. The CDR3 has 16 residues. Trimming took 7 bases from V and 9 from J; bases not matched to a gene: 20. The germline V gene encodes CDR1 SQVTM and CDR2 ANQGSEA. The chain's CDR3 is CSAARSPGLEDTEQFF. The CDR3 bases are TGCAGCGCTGCCCGATCACCGGGACTAGAGGATACTGAGCAGTTCTTC.

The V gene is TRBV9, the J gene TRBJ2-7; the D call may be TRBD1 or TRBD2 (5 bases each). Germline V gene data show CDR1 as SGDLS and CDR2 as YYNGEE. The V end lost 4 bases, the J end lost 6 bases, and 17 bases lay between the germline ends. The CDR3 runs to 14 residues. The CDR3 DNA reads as TGTGCCAGCAGCCCGAAAGGGGAGAGGGCCGAGCAGTACTTC. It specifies CASSPKGERAEQYF.

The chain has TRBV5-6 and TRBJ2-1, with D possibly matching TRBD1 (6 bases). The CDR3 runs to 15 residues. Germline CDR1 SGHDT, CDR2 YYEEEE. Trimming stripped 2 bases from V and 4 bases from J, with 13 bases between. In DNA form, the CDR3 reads TGTGCCAGCAGCTTACAGGGCACGGGTTACAATGAGCAGTTCTTC. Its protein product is CASSLQGTGYNEQFF.

Here the CDR3 reads CAWSVGFDYTF. CDR3 DNA: TGTGCCTGGAGTGTTGGATTTGACTACACCTTC. The chain joins TRBV30 to TRBJ1-2; D not certain. The CDR3 consists of 11 residues. Germline values: CDR1 GTSNPN, CDR2 SVGIG (reference sequence). Trimming shortened V by 0 bases and J by 10 bases, and 9 bases separated the two germline ends. The whole variable domain, filled in from reference TRBV30 and TRBJ1-2, reads SQTIHQWPATLVQPVGSPLSLECTVEGTSNPNLYWYRQAAGRGLQLLFYSVGIGQISSEVPQNLSASRPQDRQFILSSKKLLLSDSGFYLCAWSVGFDYTFGSGTRLTVV.